This T cell receptor (beta chain) was observed in a study of identical twins. This clonotype was picked up a small number of times. This CDR3 contains 13 residues. Germline CDR1 reads SGHTA; CDR2 reads FQGNSA. The ends were cut back, 6 bases at V and 5 bases at J, with 11 bases in the middle. TCRdb recomputed calls from the 5' RACE reads with MiXCR, one row per CDR3 protein. The table shows fewer than 900,000 distinct CDR3 sequences, with over 15% occurring only once. A further study also used this sample, focusing on T cells expressing NK-cell markers.

The receptor comes from a woman in her late teens or twenties in good health. The chain employs TRBV7-2 and TRBJ2-1; D perhaps matches TRBD2 (5 bases). Sequencing was carried out using PBMCs. The CDR3: CASRRASDNEQFF. The DNA of the CDR3 is TGTGCCAGCAGGCGGGCCAGCGACAATGAGCAGTTCTTC. The full variable domain, in which reference TRBV7-2 and TRBJ2-1 provide the parts outside the CDR3, is GAGVSQSPSNKVTEKGKDVELRCDPISGHTALYWYRQSLGQGLEFLIYFQGNSAPDKSGLPSDRFSAERTGGSVSTLTIQRTQQEDSAVYLCASRRASDNEQFFGPGTRLTVL.